The 5 T cell receptor beta chains below come from one sample, sequenced in a study of monozygotic twins with cystic fibrosis. The repertoire was sequenced with immunoSEQ multiplex PCR; TCRdb's copy has only in-frame clones and lacks some. The sample includes tens of thousands of clones, around 81% of them seen just once. What was sequenced was blood. The receptors here all came from a girl aged 2-9 years with cystic fibrosis.

This rearrangement joins TRBV27 to TRBJ1-2, with a tentative D call TRBD1 (5 bases). The CDR3 is 15 amino acids. V was trimmed by 5 bases and J by 2 bases, leaving 15 bases between them. Germline CDR1 and CDR2: MNHEY and SMNVEV (reference sequence). The CDR3: CASSPPPYRNYGYTF. As DNA, the CDR3 is TGTGCCAGCAGTCCTCCACCCTACAGGAACTATGGCTACACCTTC.

This chain uses TRBV14 with TRBJ2-1; 10 positions agree with TRBD2. Germline trimming cut 7 bases from V and 9 bases from J; bases unmatched to any gene: 12. The CDR3 contains 15 residues. Germline V gene sequence: CDR1 SGHDN, CDR2 FVKESK. The CDR3 nucleotides are TGTGCCAGCAATCGTCTGGGGACTAGCGTAACTGAGCAGTTCTTC. Residues: CASNRLGTSVTEQFF.

The chain links TRBV14 to TRBJ1-1; TRBD1 matches at 11 bases. In germline, CDR1 is SGHDN, CDR2 FVKESK. The CDR3 spans 21 residues. The ends lost 1 base at V and 1 base at J; junction bases unmatched: 17. The CDR3: CASSQGRDRGRPVYPNTEAFF. For the CDR3, the DNA is TGTGCCAGCAGCCAAGGCCGGGACAGGGGGAGACCCGTTTATCCGAACACTGAAGCTTTCTTT.

The chain joins TRBV28 to TRBJ1-2; 8 nucleotides match TRBD1. This CDR3 is built from 14 residues. V was clipped by 3 bases and J by 7 bases; unmatched bases: 7. Germline CDR1 is MDHEN and CDR2 is SYDVKM. The CDR3 DNA reads as TGTGCCAGCAGTTTTGCCAGGGGGCGAGTTGGCTACACCTTC. Amino acid sequence: CASSFARGRVGYTF.

V is TRBV28 and J is TRBJ1-2, with 11 bases lining up with TRBD1. This CDR3 spans 18 amino acids. J gave up 0 bases and V 1 base, and 7 bases lay outside the gene matches. Germline loops: CDR1 MDHEN, CDR2 SYDVKM. CDR3 sequence reads: CASSLLVPGQGANYGYTF. In nucleotides, the CDR3 is TGTGCCAGCAGTTTATTGGTCCCGGGACAGGGGGCTAACTATGGCTACACCTTC.